This TCR beta chain was observed in a study of patients and donors after allogeneic stem cell transplantation. TCRdb used MiXCR to reprocess the RT-PCR reads, holding one entry per CDR3 protein. The table lists approximately 430,000 distinct CDR3 sequences, approximately 16% of them singletons. This clonotype has a handful of counts. V was clipped by 0 bases and J by 0 bases; unmatched bases: 1. The length of the CDR3 is 14 residues. Germline V gives CDR1 DFQATT, CDR2 SNEGSKA (reference sequence). V usage is TRBV20-1 and J usage is TRBJ1-2, with 7 bases lining up with TRBD1. The sequence was obtained from a human donor who was either an allogeneic HSCT recipient or a stem cell or donor lymphocyte infusion donor (not recorded which). It is not recorded whose cells these are; they may come from a transplant donor. Sequencing was carried out using blood, either unsorted or a sorted T cell fraction (not recorded which). CDR3 nucleotides: TGCAGTGCTAGAGATGGACAGGCTAACTATGGCTACACCTTC. As protein: CSARDGQANYGYTF.